This is a list of T cell receptor beta chains from one sample in a study of a mutant IDH1 vaccine in newly diagnosed glioma. The data were produced by immunoSEQ multiplex PCR, yet TCRdb's version contains in-frame clones alone and is incomplete. The table includes tens of thousands of clones, roughly four fifths detected once. Their antigens remain unidentified. The sequencing here drew on PBMCs, taken from a glioma patient whose treatment included an IDH1 peptide vaccine. The source is a man between 25 and 39 years old with glioma. CDR3s include the opening cysteine and the closing phenylalanine or tryptophan. D genes are given only for firm matches. Clone size appears in some rows only: once, few, many, or a class for an expanded clone.

abundance	v_gene	d_gene	j_gene	CDR3aa	CDR3nt
NA	TRBV7-2	NA	TRBJ1-2	CASSLARALYGYTF	TGTGCCAGCAGCTTAGCCAGGGCCCTCTATGGCTACACCTTC
once	TRBV2	NA	TRBJ2-3	CASSEAGVSTDTQYF	TGTGCCAGCAGTGAAGCAGGGGTTAGCACAGATACGCAGTATTTT
NA	TRBV29-1	NA	TRBJ2-7	CSVGGTPVWDEQYF	TGCAGCGTGGGTGGGACCCCGGTATGGGACGAGCAGTACTTC
NA	TRBV6-5	NA	TRBJ1-5	CASSPRQSSNQPQHF	TGTGCCAGCAGCCCCCGACAGTCTAGCAATCAGCCCCAGCATTTT
NA	TRBV5-1	TRBD2	TRBJ2-7	CASSPGASGFSYEQYF	TGCGCCAGCAGCCCGGGGGCTAGCGGGTTCTCCTACGAGCAGTACTTC
NA	TRBV30	NA	TRBJ1-3	CAWSWPTRRGRGNTIYF	TGTGCCTGGAGTTGGCCCACACGGAGGGGCCGCGGAAACACCATATATTTT
NA	TRBV27	NA	TRBJ1-1	CASSPGGTTEAFF	TGTGCCAGCAGTCCGGGGGGGACCACTGAAGCTTTCTTT
NA	TRBV30	NA	TRBJ2-5	CAWSGGWGQETQYF	TGTGCCTGGAGTGGAGGGTGGGGCCAAGAGACCCAGTACTTC
NA	TRBV7-9	NA	TRBJ1-4	CASSLGGLWNEKLFF	TGTGCCAGCAGCCTAGGTGGACTTTGGAATGAAAAGCTGTTTTTT
NA	TRBV19	NA	TRBJ1-2	CASSTRQRGGYGYTF	TGTGCCAGTAGTACGAGACAGAGGGGTGGCTATGGCTACACCTTC
NA	TRBV2	NA	TRBJ1-5	CASRYGFNQPQHF	TGTGCCAGCAGGTACGGCTTCAATCAGCCCCAGCATTTT
NA	TRBV10-3	TRBD2	TRBJ2-5	CAIGQREDQETQYF	TGTGCCATCGGCCAGCGGGAGGACCAAGAGACCCAGTACTTC
once	TRBV6-6	TRBD2	TRBJ2-7	CASSYSTGLALYEQYF	TGTGCCAGCAGTTACTCGACGGGACTAGCTCTCTACGAGCAGTACTTC
NA	TRBV27	NA	TRBJ2-2	CASSLTGTSNTGELFF	TGTGCCAGCAGTTTAACCGGGACCTCGAACACCGGGGAGCTGTTTTTT
NA	TRBV29-1	NA	TRBJ1-2	CSASTPYYGYTF	TGCAGCGCTTCGACACCTTACTATGGCTACACCTTC
few	TRBV10-1	NA	TRBJ1-1	CASSERPGDTEAFF	TGCGCCAGCAGTGAAAGGCCGGGGGACACTGAAGCTTTCTTT
NA	TRBV12-5	NA	TRBJ1-5	CVSGLGANQPQHF	TGTGTTAGTGGTTTGGGAGCTAATCAGCCCCAGCATTTT
NA	TRBV5-1	NA	TRBJ2-3	CASSLGRGTDTQYF	TGCGCCAGCAGCTTGGGCAGGGGCACAGATACGCAGTATTTT
NA	TRBV15	NA	TRBJ1-3	CATSREGSSGNTIYF	TGTGCCACCAGCAGAGAAGGGTCTTCTGGAAACACCATATATTTT
NA	TRBV7-2	TRBD2	TRBJ2-7	CASSLRRTSGSEQYF	TGTGCCAGCAGCTTAAGGAGGACTAGCGGGAGCGAGCAGTACTTC
NA	TRBV19	NA	TRBJ1-4	CASSILPGAKGEKLFF	TGTGCCAGTAGTATATTACCGGGGGCCAAGGGGGAAAAACTGTTTTTT
NA	TRBV6-6	NA	TRBJ2-7	CASSYTSGTGYEQYF	TGTGCCAGCAGTTACACCTCGGGCACCGGGTACGAGCAGTACTTC
NA	TRBV6-5	NA	TRBJ2-1	CASSSGTSEQFF	TGTGCCAGCAGCAGTGGAACCAGTGAGCAGTTCTTC
NA	TRBV27	NA	TRBJ1-5	CASSLGLNQPQHF	TGTGCCAGCAGTTTGGGGCTGAATCAGCCCCAGCATTTT
NA	TRBV30	NA	TRBJ2-5	CAWSAGLLETQYF	TGTGCCTGGAGTGCGGGTCTCTTGGAGACCCAGTACTTC
NA	TRBV14	NA	TRBJ2-6	CASSQGSGANVLTF	TGTGCCAGCAGCCAAGGCTCTGGGGCCAACGTCCTGACTTTC
NA	TRBV2	NA	TRBJ1-5	CASSDSGFSNQPQHF	TGTGCCAGCAGTGATTCGGGGTTTAGCAATCAGCCCCAGCATTTT
NA	TRBV6-5	NA	TRBJ1-1	CASSYSADLNTEAFF	TGTGCCAGCAGTTACTCGGCAGACCTTAACACTGAAGCTTTCTTT
few	TRBV6-6	TRBD1	TRBJ1-1	CASIPDRAGTEAFF	TGTGCCAGCATCCCGGACAGGGCGGGTACTGAAGCTTTCTTT
NA	TRBV5-1	TRBD1	TRBJ1-3	CASSLGQGADTIYF	TGCGCCAGCAGCCTGGGACAGGGGGCGGACACCATATATTTT
NA	TRBV5-1	TRBD2	TRBJ2-7	CASTLSGTSGYEQYF	TGCGCCAGCACCCTTTCCGGGACTAGCGGCTACGAGCAGTACTTC
NA	TRBV29-1	NA	TRBJ1-1	CSAAGAQGTEAFF	TGCAGCGCTGCGGGGGCGCAGGGGACTGAAGCTTTCTTT
NA	TRBV5-1	TRBD1	TRBJ2-7	CASSAYGQGYSYEQYF	TGCGCCAGCAGCGCGTACGGACAGGGTTACTCCTACGAGCAGTACTTC
NA	TRBV27	NA	TRBJ1-1	CASSPPGQMMNTEAFF	TGTGCCAGCAGTCCCCCAGGTCAGATGATGAACACTGAAGCTTTCTTT
NA	TRBV23-1	NA	TRBJ1-4	CASSQSGQGKATNEKLFF	TGCGCCAGCAGTCAATCGGGGCAGGGAAAAGCTACTAATGAAAAACTGTTTTTT
NA	TRBV19	NA	TRBJ1-2	CATTRGDGGRGGYTF	TGTGCCACTACTCGGGGGGACGGGGGGCGCGGCGGCTACACCTTC
NA	TRBV7-8	TRBD1	TRBJ1-2	CASSVDRGSAGGYTF	TGTGCCAGCAGCGTAGACAGGGGTTCAGCGGGTGGCTACACCTTC
NA	TRBV6-5	TRBD1	TRBJ1-1	CASSDPRQGSTEAFF	TGTGCCAGCAGCGACCCCCGACAGGGATCGACTGAAGCTTTCTTT
NA	TRBV30	NA	TRBJ2-7	CAWRLPVRRFHEQYF	TGTGCCTGGAGATTACCGGTTAGACGCTTTCACGAGCAGTACTTC
NA	TRBV5-1	TRBD1	TRBJ2-3	CASSPGQGGTDTQYF	TGCGCCAGCAGCCCCGGACAGGGAGGCACAGATACGCAGTATTTT
NA	TRBV6-1	NA	TRBJ1-4	CASRSATNEKLFF	TGTGCCAGCAGATCGGCTACTAATGAAAAACTGTTTTTT
NA	TRBV27	TRBD2	TRBJ2-7	CASSSRRENPYEQYF	TGTGCCAGCAGTTCCCGGCGGGAGAACCCCTACGAGCAGTACTTC
NA	TRBV4-1	NA	TRBJ2-7	CASSQEGRPHYEQYF	TGCGCCAGCAGCCAAGAAGGAAGGCCACACTACGAGCAGTACTTC
NA	TRBV7-9	TRBD2	TRBJ2-5	CASSFGVAGPSWETQYF	TGTGCCAGCAGCTTCGGGGTAGCGGGGCCCAGTTGGGAGACCCAGTACTTC
NA	TRBV19	TRBD2	TRBJ2-5	CASSKVLAGAETQYF	TGTGCCAGTAGTAAAGTACTAGCGGGAGCAGAGACCCAGTACTTC
NA	TRBV7-9	TRBD1	TRBJ1-1	CASSSQRTGGLNTEAFF	TGTGCCAGCAGCAGCCAACGGACAGGGGGCTTGAACACTGAAGCTTTCTTT
NA	TRBV7-2	TRBD2	TRBJ2-7	CASSLPSGSPYEQYF	TGTGCCAGCAGCTTACCTAGCGGGAGCCCCTACGAGCAGTACTTC
NA	TRBV6-5	NA	TRBJ2-7	CASSYSAYEQYF	TGTGCCAGCAGTTACTCAGCTTACGAGCAGTACTTC
once	TRBV12-5	TRBD2	TRBJ2-7	CASGLAGTREQYF	TGTGCTAGTGGTTTGGCGGGGACTAGGGAGCAGTACTTC